This T cell receptor (beta chain) was observed in a study of blood T cell repertoires in COVID-19. At the level of the study: The samples span acute and convalescent COVID-19 from the United States, Italy and Spain. T cells, B-cell-depleted T cells, or PBMCs provided the cDNA or gDNA that served as material.

As processed by the authors: From reference gene primer amplification, estimates of nucleated cell counts were derived. Sequencing was performed with immunoSEQ multiplex PCR; in TCRdb, only in-frame clones are kept and a portion is missing. That table supplies the V and J calls and clone size; D and trimming were determined from the DNA. The sample shows roughly 390,000 clones, around 85% of them seen only once. The V segment lost 0 bases and the J segment 0 bases; nucleotides outside the gene matches: 4. CDR1 is SGHRS and CDR2 is YFSETQ in the germline V gene. The CDR3 extends over 16 amino acids. The sequence derives from a woman aged 18-29 years with acute or convalescent COVID-19. Sequencing was done on a sample of peripheral blood. The chain couples TRBV5-1 to TRBJ1-1; 8 bases fit TRBD1. CDR3 in DNA: TGCGCCAGCAGCTTGGGACAGGGGAACATGAACACTGAAGCTTTCTTT. This encodes CASSLGQGNMNTEAFF. The complete variable domain, with remaining parts taken from reference TRBV5-1 and TRBJ1-1, reads KAGVTQTPRYLIKTRGQQVTLSCSPISGHRSVSWYQQTPGQGLQFLFEYFSETQRNKGNFPGRFSGRQFSNSRSEMNVSTLELGDSALYLCASSLGQGNMNTEAFFGQGTRLTVV.